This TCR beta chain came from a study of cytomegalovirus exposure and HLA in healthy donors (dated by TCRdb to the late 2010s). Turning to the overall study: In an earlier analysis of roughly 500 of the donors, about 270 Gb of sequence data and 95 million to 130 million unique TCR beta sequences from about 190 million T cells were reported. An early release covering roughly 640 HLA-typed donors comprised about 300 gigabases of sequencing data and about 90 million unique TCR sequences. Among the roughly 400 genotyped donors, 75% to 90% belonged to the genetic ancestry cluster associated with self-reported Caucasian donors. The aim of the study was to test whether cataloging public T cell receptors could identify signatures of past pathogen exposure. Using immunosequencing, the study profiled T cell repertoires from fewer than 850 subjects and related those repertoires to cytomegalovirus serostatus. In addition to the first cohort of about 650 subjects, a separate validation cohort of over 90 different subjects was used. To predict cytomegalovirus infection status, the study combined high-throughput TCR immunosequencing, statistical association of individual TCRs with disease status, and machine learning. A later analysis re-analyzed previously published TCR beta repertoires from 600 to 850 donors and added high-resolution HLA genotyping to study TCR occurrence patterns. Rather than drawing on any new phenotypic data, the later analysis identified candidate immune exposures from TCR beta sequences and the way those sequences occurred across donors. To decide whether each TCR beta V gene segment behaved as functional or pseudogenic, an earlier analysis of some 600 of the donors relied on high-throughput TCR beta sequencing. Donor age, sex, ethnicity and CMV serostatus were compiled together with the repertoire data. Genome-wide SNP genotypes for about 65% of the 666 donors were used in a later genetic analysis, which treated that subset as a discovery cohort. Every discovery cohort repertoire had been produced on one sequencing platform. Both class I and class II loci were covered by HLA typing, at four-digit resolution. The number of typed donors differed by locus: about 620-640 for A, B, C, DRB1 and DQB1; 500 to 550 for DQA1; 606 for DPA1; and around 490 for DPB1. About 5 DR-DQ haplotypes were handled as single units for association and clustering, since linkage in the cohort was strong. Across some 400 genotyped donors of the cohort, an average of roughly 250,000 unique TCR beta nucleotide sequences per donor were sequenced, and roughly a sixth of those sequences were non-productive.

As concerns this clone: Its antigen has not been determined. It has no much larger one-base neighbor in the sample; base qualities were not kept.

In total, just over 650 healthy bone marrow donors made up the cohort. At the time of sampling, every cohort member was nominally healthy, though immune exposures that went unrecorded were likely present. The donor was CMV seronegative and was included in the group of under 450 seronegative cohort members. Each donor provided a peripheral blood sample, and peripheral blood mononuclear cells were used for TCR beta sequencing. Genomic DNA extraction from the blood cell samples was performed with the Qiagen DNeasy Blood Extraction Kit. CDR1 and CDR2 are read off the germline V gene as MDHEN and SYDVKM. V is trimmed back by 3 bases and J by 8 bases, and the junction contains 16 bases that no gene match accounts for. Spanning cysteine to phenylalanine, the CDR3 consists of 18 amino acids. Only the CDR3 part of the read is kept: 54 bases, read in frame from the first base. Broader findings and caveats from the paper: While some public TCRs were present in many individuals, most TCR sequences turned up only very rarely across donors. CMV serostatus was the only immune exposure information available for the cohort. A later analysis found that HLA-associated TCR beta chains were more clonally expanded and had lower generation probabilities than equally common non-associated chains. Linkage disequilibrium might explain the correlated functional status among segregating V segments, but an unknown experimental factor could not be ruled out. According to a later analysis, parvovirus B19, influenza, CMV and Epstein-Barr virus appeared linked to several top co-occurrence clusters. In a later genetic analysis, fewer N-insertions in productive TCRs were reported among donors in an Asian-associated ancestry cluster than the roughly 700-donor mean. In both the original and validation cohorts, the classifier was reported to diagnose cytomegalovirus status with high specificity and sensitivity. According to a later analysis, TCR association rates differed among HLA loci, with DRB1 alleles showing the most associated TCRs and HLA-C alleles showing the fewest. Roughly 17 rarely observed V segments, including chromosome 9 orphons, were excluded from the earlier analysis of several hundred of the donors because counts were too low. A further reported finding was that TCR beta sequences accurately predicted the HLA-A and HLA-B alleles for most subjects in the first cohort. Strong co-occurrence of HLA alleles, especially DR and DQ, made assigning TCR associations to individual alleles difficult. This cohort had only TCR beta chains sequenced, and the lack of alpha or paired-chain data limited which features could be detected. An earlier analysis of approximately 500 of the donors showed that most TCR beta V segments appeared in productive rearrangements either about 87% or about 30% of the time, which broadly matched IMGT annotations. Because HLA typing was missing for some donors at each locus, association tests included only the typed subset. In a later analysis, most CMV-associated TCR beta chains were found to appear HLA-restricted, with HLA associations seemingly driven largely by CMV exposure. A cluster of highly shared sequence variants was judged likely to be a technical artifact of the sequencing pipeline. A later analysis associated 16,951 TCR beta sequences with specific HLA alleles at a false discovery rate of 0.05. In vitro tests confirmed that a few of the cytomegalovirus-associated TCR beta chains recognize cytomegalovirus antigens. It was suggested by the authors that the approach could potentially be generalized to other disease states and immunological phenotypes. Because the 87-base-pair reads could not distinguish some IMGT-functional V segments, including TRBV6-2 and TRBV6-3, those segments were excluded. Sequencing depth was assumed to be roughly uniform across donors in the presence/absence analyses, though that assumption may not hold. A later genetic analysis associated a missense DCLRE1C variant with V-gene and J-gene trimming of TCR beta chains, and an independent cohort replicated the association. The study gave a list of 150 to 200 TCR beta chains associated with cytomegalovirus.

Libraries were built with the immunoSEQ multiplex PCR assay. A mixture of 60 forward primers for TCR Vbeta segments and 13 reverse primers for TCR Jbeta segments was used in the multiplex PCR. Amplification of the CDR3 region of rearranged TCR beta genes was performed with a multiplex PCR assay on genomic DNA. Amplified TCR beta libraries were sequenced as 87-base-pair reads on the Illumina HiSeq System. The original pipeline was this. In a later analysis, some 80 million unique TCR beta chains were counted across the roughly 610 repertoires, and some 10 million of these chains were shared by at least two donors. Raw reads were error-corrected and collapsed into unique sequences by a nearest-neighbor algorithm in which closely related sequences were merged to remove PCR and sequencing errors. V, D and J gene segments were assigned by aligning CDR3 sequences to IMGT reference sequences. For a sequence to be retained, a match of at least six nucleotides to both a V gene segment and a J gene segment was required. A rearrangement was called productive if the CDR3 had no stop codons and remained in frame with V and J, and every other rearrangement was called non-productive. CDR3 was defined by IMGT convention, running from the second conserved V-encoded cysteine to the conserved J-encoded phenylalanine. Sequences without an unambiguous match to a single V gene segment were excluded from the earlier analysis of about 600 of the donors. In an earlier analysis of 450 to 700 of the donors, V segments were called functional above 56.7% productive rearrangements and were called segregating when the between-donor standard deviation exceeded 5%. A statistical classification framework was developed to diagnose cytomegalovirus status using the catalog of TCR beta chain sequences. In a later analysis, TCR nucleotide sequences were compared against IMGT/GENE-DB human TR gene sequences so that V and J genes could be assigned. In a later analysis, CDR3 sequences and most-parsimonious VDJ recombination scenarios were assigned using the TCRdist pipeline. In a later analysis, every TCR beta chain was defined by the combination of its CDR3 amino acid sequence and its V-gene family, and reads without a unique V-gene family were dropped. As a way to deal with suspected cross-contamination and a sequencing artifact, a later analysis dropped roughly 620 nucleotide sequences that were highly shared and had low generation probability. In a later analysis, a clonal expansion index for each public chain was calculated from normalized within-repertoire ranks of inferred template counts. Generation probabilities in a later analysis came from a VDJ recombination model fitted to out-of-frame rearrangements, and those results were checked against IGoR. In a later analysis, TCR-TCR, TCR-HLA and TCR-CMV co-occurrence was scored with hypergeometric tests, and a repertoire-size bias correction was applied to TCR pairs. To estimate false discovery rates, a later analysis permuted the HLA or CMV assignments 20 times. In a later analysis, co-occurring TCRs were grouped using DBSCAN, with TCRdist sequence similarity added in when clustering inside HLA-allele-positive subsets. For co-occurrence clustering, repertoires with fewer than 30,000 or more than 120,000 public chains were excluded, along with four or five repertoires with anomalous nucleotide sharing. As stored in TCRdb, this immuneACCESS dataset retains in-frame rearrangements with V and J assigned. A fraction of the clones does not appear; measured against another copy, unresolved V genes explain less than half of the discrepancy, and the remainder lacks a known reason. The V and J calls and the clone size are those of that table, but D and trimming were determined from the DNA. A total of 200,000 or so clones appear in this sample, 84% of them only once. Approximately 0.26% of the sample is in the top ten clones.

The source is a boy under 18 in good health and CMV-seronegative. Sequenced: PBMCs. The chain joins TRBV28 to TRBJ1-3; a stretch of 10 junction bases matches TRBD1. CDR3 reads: CASSFLPVTAGTGDTIYF. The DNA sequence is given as TGTGCCAGCAGTTTTCTTCCAGTTACGGCCGGGACAGGGGACACCATATATTTT.